Shown below are 24 T cell receptor beta chains from a single sample sequenced in a study of metastatic and nonmetastatic thyroid tumors. TCRdb re-called clones via MiXCR from the PCR reads. Of 45,000 to 50,000 clones in the sample, about 22% are singletons; the top ten hold around 3%. No patient received treatment before thyroid surgery. Source material: blood. The receptors come from a male donor with papillary thyroid cancer or a benign thyroid nodule (not recorded which). Some clones in this sample may be carry-over from other donors' samples.

This chain links TRBV13 with TRBJ2-2, with D hard to call. The V end lost 2 bases, the J end lost 4 bases, and 17 bases lay between the germline ends. Looked up from germline, CDR1 is PRHDT and CDR2 is FYEKMQ (reference sequence). This CDR3 has 17 residues. The CDR3, as DNA: TGTGCCAGCAGCTTAAGGGCAAACGGATGGAGCACCGGGGAGCTGTTTTTT. Translating it yields CASSLRANGWSTGELFF.

The sample holds a few counts of this clone. The J gene is TRBJ1-6, the V gene TRBV28; possible D gene TRBD1, 5 bases. In germline, CDR1 is MDHEN, CDR2 SYDVKM. This CDR3 has 15 residues. V was pared by 6 bases and J by 6 bases, with 15 bases between. The CDR3 region is CASSTGPPSNSPLHF. Written as DNA, the CDR3 is TGTGCCAGCAGCACAGGACCGCCCAGTAATTCACCCCTCCACTTT.

V is TRBV3-1 and J is TRBJ2-1; the match to TRBD2 covers 8 bases. The junction had 4 bases not matched to a gene; V was cut back by 3 bases and J by 9 bases. The length of the CDR3 is 13 residues. Germline V lookup: CDR1 LGHDT, CDR2 YNNKEL (reference sequence). CDR3 in DNA: TGTGCCAGCAGCCAGTCTAGCGGGCGTGAGCAGTTCTTC. Encoded protein: CASSQSSGREQFF.

This clone was picked up many times. This sample includes further DNA sequences coding for the same CDR3. The CDR3 region is CASSSGIQSKNEQFF. The CDR3 nucleotides read TGTGCCAGCAGTTCAGGCATTCAAAGTAAAAATGAGCAGTTCTTC. The rearrangement joins TRBV12-3 or TRBV12-4 to TRBJ2-1; D gene uncertain. Trimming took off 4 bases at V and 7 bases at J, with 17 bases between the two ends. This CDR3 has 15 residues.

The V and J genes are TRBV27 and TRBJ2-7, with D perhaps TRBD1 (6 bases). Trimming stripped 6 bases from V and 5 bases from J, with 17 bases between. The CDR3 runs 14 residues. The germline gives CDR1 MNHEY, CDR2 SMNVEV (reference sequence). The CDR3, as DNA: TGTGCCAGCAGCGTCGGTACAGGGCCACACGAGCAGTACTTC. This gives the protein CASSVGTGPHEQYF.

This clone was found many times. The gene calls are TRBV6-4 and TRBJ1-1; D is unclear. V gave up 5 bases and J gave up 10 bases, with 38 bases separating them. Germline V gene lookup returns CDR1 MRHNA and CDR2 SNTAGT. The CDR3 loop spans 20 amino acids. The CDR3 DNA reads as TGTGCCAGCAGTCCGGACCCCCTGACAACACCAGGAGACATGGGAGTTGGAGCTTTCTTT. It translates to CASSPDPLTTPGDMGVGAFF.

This clone came up many times. The chain couples TRBV6-4 to TRBJ2-3; D may be TRBD2 (6 bases). CDR3 length equals 15 residues. Trimming took off 5 bases at V and 2 bases at J, with 14 bases between the two ends. Germline V gives CDR1 MRHNA, CDR2 SNTAGT. The CDR3 DNA is TGTGCCAGCAGTCCCTGGGCGGGATCCACAGATACGCAGTATTTT. It is translated as CASSPWAGSTDTQYF.

This clone was detected a few times. The chain couples TRBV6-4 to TRBJ2-3, with 10 bases fitting TRBD2. The CDR3 is made up of 14 amino acids. The germline V gene encodes CDR1 MRHNA and CDR2 SNTAGT. The V gene end was trimmed by 2 bases and the J gene end by 4 bases; junction bases not matched to a gene: 0. CDR3 DNA: TGTGCCAGCAGTGACAGCGGGGGGGCAGATACGCAGTATTTT. Translated, it gives CASSDSGGADTQYF.

The rearrangement links TRBV28 to TRBJ1-2; D call uncertain. This CDR3 has 12 residues. Germline CDR1 and CDR2: MDHEN and SYDVKM. Trimming shortened V by 3 bases and J by 2 bases, and 4 bases separated the two germline ends. Here the CDR3 reads CASSLVNYGYTF. DNA of the CDR3: TGTGCCAGCAGTTTGGTAAACTATGGCTACACCTTC.

This clone is a singleton in its sample. The chain links TRBV7-9 to TRBJ1-2; tentatively, D is TRBD1 (5 bases). Germline V gene data show CDR1 as SEHNR and CDR2 as FQNEAQ (reference sequence). Trimming took 3 bases from V and 3 from J, leaving 11 bases between them. The CDR3 is 14 amino acids. CDR3 loop: CASSFARDHYGYTF. In nucleotides, the CDR3 is TGTGCCAGCAGCTTCGCCAGGGACCACTATGGCTACACCTTC.

This clone appeared many times. One end of the junction fails to match germline, which may point to a read error. This chain links TRBV27 with TRBJ2-7; 10 nucleotides align to TRBD1. CDR1 and CDR2 from the germline V gene are MNHEY and SMNVEV (reference sequence). CDR3 size: 14 residues. The CDR3 DNA reads TGTGCCAGCAGAACCTCGACAGGGGGCTACGAGCAGCACTTC. Translated: CASRTSTGGYEQHF.

In this sample, this clone turned up many times. V gene TRBV11-1 combines with J gene TRBJ2-3, with 16 bases matching TRBD2. Germline V lookup: CDR1 SGHAT, CDR2 FQDESV (reference sequence). After removal of 4 bases from V and 0 bases from J, the junction contained 1 base not matched to a gene. This CDR3 has 17 residues. The CDR3 region is CASSSGLAGGSTDTQYF. CDR3 sequence (DNA): TGTGCCAGCAGCTCGGGACTAGCGGGAGGGAGCACAGATACGCAGTATTTT.

Within the sample, this clone is medium-sized. V gene TRBV6-2 or TRBV6-3 combines with J gene TRBJ1-1, with no clear D. V lost 6 bases, J lost 1 base, and 6 bases lay in between. Germline loops: CDR1 MNHEY, CDR2 SVGEGT. The CDR3 runs to 12 residues. The CDR3 loop is CASRVPNTEAFF. The DNA of the CDR3 is TGTGCCAGCAGGGTACCGAACACTGAAGCTTTCTTT.

This clone was recorded many times. The chain has TRBV5-6 and TRBJ1-5; TRBD1 might be the D (5 bases). Germline-derived CDR1 and CDR2 are SGHDT and YYEEEE. The V end lost 4 bases, the J end lost 1 base, and 9 bases lay between the germline ends. CDR3 size: 14 residues. This chain's CDR3 is CASSRRDSNQPQHF. CDR3 nucleotides: TGTGCCAGCAGCCGTCGGGACAGCAATCAGCCCCAGCATTTT.

This clone was seen a few times. This rearrangement joins TRBV12-3 or TRBV12-4 to TRBJ1-1; D is unclear. V dropped 1 base and J dropped 8 bases, with 5 bases sitting between them. The CDR3 extends over 11 amino acids. The CDR3 here is CASSLGVEAFF. DNA for the CDR3: TGTGCCAGCAGTTTAGGCGTCGAAGCTTTCTTT.

This clone was picked up many times. The chain links TRBV6-1 to TRBJ2-5, with no clear D. Germline values: CDR1 MNHNS, CDR2 SASEGT. This CDR3 is built from 16 residues. V dropped 5 bases and J dropped 5 bases, with 21 bases sitting between them. CDR3 sequence: CASSSPSDTLEETQYF. Here the CDR3 DNA reads TGTGCCAGCAGTTCCCCCTCAGACACCCTCGAGGAGACCCAGTACTTC.

This clone appeared many times. V gene TRBV7-9 combines with J gene TRBJ2-1; D may be TRBD1 or TRBD2 (5 bases each). CDR1 SEHNR and CDR2 FQNEAQ come from the germline V gene (reference sequence). The CDR3 covers 15 residues. Trimming left V 1 base short and J 4 bases short, with 11 bases between. The DNA of the CDR3 is TGTGCCAGCAGCTTAGTAGTCGGGGCTTACAATGAGCAGTTCTTC. This translates into CASSLVVGAYNEQFF.

This clone was recorded at least ten times. The chain has TRBV5-1 and TRBJ2-3; TRBD2 matches at 10 bases. The V gene end was trimmed by 5 bases and the J gene end by 2 bases; junction bases not matched to a gene: 8. The CDR3 consists of 16 residues. Per the germline V gene, CDR1 is SGHRS and CDR2 is YFSETQ. The CDR3 is CASREVAGGPTDTQYF. In DNA form, the CDR3 reads TGCGCCAGCAGGGAGGTAGCGGGAGGCCCCACAGATACGCAGTATTTT.

The sample holds many counts of this clone. CDR3 DNA: TGTGCCAGCAGTTACTCGGACAACTATGGCTACACCTTC. Protein sequence: CASSYSDNYGYTF. The J gene is TRBJ1-2, the V gene TRBV6-2 or TRBV6-3; D gene uncertain. In germline, CDR1 is MNHEY, CDR2 SVGEGT. V was pared by 0 bases and J by 2 bases, with 4 bases between. The CDR3 is made up of 13 amino acids.

In regard to this clone: An end of the junction differs from the germline gene, which may be a read error. The V gene is TRBV12-3 or TRBV12-4, the J gene TRBJ2-1; maybe TRBD2 (5 bases). There are 15 residues in the CDR3. The CDR3 region is CASSFSVRVGNDQFF. In DNA, the CDR3 is TGTGCCAGCAGTTTTAGCGTGAGGGTTGGAAATGATCAGTTCTTC.

The chain recombines TRBV5-1 with TRBJ1-2; D is unresolved. V was clipped by 0 bases and J by 4 bases, with 7 bases between them. Germline assignment: CDR1 SGHRS and CDR2 YFSETQ. The CDR3 covers 13 residues. The CDR3 spells CASSLDSLYGYTF. The CDR3 DNA is TGCGCCAGCAGCTTGGACAGCCTCTATGGCTACACCTTC.

Many counts were recorded for this clone. For the CDR3, the DNA is TGTGCCAGCAGTGAAGAGGGACAAATCCTGGCCTATGGCTACACCTTC. The encoded protein is CASSEEGQILAYGYTF. V is TRBV6-1 and J is TRBJ1-2; D is possibly TRBD1 (6 bases). The CDR3 totals 16 residues. Germline values: CDR1 MNHNS, CDR2 SASEGT. Trimming stripped 1 base from V and 4 bases from J, with 16 bases between.

The rearrangement links TRBV4-3 to TRBJ1-3; D is unresolved. The ends were cut back, 1 base at V and 2 bases at J, with 15 bases in the middle. The CDR3 has 17 amino acids. The germline gives CDR1 LGHNA, CDR2 YSLEER. In nucleotides, the CDR3 is TGCGCCAGCAGCCAAGTTCGAAGTATGGCAGCTGGAAACACCATATATTTT. Translation gives CASSQVRSMAAGNTIYF.

This clone was detected only a few times. J is TRBJ2-1 and V is TRBV6-2 or TRBV6-3; a possible D gene is TRBD1 (5 bases). The CDR3 runs 11 residues. V lost 4 bases and J 10 bases, leaving 8 bases between the germline ends. The germline V gene has CDR1 MNHEY and CDR2 SVGEGT. DNA for the CDR3: TGTGCCAGCAGTTGGCGGACAGAGCAGTTCTTC. Protein product: CASSWRTEQFF.